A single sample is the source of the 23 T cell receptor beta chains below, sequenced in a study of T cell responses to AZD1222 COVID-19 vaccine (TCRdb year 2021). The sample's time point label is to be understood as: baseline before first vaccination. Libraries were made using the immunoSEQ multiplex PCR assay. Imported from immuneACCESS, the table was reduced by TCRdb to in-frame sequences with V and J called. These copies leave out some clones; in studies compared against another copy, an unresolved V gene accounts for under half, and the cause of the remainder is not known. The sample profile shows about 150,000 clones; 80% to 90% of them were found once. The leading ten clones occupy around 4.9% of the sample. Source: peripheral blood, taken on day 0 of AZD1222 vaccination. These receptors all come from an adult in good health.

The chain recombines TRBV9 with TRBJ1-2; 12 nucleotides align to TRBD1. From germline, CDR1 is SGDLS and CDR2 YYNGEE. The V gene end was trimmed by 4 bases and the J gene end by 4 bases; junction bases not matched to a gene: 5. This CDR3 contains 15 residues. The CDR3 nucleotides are TGTGCCAGCAGCTTTCGGGACAGGGGGCCCTATGGCTACACCTTC. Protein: CASSFRDRGPYGYTF.

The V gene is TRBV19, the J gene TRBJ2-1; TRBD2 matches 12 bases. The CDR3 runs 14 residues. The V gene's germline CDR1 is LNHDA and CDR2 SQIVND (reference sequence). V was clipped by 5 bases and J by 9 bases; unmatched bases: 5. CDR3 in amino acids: CASSPSGRAAEQFF. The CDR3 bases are TGTGCCAGTAGTCCTAGCGGGAGGGCCGCTGAGCAGTTCTTC. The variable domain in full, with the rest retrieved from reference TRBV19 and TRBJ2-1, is DGGITQSPKYLFRKEGQNVTLSCEQNLNHDAMYWYRQDPGQGLRLIYYSQIVNDFQKGDIAEGYSVSREKKESFPLTVTSAQKNPTAFYLCASSPSGRAAEQFFGPGTRLTVL.

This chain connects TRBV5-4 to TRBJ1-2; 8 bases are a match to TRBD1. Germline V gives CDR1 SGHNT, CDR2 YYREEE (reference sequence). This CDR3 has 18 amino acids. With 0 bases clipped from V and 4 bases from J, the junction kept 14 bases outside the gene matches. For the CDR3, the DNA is TGTGCCAGCAGCTTGGACCCCGGGATACAGGGGGTGCCCTATGGCTACACCTTC. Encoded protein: CASSLDPGIQGVPYGYTF.

The CDR3 loop is CASRLTGGTPYEQYF. The CDR3 DNA reads as TGTGCAAGTCGCTTAACAGGGGGCACACCCTACGAGCAGTACTTC. The J gene is TRBJ2-7, the V gene TRBV12-2; TRBD1, the table's D call, was not compared with the DNA. TRBV12-2 is listed as a pseudogene. CDR3 length: 15 amino acids.

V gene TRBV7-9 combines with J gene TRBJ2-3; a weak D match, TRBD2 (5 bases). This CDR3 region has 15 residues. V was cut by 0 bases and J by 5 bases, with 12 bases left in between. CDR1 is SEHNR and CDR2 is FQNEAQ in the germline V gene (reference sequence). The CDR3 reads CASSLAHNEGDTQYF. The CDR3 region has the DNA TGTGCCAGCAGCTTAGCCCACAACGAGGGAGATACGCAGTATTTT.

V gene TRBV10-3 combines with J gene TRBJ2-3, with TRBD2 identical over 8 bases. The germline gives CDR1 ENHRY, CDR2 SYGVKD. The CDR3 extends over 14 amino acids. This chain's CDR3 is CASAPAGEVDTQYF. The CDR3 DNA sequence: TGTGCTAGCGCCCCAGCGGGAGAGGTAGATACGCAGTATTTT.

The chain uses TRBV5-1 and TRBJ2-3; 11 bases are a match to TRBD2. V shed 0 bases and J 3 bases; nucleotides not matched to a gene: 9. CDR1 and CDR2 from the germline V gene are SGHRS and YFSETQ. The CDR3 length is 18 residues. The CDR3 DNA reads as TGCGCCAGCAGCTTGGCGATAGTAGCGGGAGGGCCGACAGATACGCAGTATTTT. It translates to CASSLAIVAGGPTDTQYF.

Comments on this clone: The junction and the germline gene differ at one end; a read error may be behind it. The CDR3 region has the DNA TGTGCCAGCAGATTAGGGGGGTTTGGCACTGAAGCTTTCTTT. It is translated as CASRLGGFGTEAFF. The chain employs TRBV7-6 and TRBJ1-1; possibly TRBD1 for D (6 bases). Germline V gene sequence: CDR1 SGHVS, CDR2 FNYEAQ. The CDR3 runs 14 residues.

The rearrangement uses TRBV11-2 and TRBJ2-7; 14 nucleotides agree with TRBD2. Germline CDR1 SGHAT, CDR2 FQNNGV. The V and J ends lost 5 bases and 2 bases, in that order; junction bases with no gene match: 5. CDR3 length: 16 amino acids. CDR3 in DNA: TGTGCCAGCAGCAGGGGACTAGCGGGGGAAACCTACGAGCAGTACTTC. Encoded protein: CASSRGLAGETYEQYF.

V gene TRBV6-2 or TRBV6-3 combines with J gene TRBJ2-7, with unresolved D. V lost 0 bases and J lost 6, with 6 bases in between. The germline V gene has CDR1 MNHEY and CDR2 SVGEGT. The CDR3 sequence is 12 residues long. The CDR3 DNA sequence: TGTGCCAGCAGTTACTCCCTGGGCGAGCAGTACTTC. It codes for CASSYSLGEQYF.

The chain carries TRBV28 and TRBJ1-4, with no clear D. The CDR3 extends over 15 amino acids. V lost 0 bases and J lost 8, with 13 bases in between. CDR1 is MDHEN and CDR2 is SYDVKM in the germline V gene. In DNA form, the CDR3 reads TGTGCCAGCAGTTTATGGGACCTAAAAGGAGAAAAACTGTTTTTT. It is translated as CASSLWDLKGEKLFF.

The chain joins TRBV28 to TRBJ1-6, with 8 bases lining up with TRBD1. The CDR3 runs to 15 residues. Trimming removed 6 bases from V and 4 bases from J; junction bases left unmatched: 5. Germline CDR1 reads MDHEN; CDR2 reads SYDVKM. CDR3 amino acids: CASRVGQGYNSPLHF. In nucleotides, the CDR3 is TGTGCCAGCAGGGTTGGACAGGGATATAATTCACCCCTCCACTTT.

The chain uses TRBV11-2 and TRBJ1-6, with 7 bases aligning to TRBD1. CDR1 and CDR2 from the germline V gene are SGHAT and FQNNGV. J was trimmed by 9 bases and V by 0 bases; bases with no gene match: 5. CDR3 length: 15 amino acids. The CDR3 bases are TGTGCCAGCAGCTTAGAGACAGGGAGCGGTTCACCCCTCCACTTT. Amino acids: CASSLETGSGSPLHF.

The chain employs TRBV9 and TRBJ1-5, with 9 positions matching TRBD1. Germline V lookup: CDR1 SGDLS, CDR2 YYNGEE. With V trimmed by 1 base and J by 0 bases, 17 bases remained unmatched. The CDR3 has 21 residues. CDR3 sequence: CASSVHFGDTGGRYSNQPQHF. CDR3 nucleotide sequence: TGTGCCAGCAGCGTACATTTCGGGGACACAGGGGGCAGATATAGCAATCAGCCCCAGCATTTT.

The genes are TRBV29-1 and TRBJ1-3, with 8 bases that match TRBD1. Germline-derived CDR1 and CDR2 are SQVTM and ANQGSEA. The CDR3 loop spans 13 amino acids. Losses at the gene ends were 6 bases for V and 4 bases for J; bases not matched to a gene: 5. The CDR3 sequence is CSVQTGVGNTIYF. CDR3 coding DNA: TGCAGCGTCCAGACAGGGGTCGGAAACACCATATATTTT.

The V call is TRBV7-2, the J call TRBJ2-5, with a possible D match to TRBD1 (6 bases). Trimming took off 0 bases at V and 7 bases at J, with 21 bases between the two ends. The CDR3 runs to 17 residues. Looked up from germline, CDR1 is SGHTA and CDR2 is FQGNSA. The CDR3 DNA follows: TGTGCCAGCAGCTTAGCGGGATCAGGGGTCGGGCAGGGGACCCAGTACTTC. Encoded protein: CASSLAGSGVGQGTQYF.

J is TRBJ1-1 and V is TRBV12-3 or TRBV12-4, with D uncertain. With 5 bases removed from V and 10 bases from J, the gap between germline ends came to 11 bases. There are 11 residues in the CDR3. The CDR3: CASSTGGSAFF. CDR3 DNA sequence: TGTGCCAGCAGTACCGGAGGCTCAGCTTTCTTT.

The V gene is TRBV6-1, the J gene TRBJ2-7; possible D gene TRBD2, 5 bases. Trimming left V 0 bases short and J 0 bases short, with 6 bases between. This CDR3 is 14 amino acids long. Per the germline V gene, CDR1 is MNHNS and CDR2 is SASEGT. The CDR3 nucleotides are TGTGCCAGCAGTGAAGCAGGAGGCTCCTACGAGCAGTACTTC. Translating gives CASSEAGGSYEQYF.

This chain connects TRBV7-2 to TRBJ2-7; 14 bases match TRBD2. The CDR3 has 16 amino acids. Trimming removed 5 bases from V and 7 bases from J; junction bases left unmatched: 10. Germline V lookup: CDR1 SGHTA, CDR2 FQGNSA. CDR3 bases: TGTGCCAGCAGCACCGCCGGGACTAGCGGGAGTCTGGAGCAGTACTTC. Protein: CASSTAGTSGSLEQYF.

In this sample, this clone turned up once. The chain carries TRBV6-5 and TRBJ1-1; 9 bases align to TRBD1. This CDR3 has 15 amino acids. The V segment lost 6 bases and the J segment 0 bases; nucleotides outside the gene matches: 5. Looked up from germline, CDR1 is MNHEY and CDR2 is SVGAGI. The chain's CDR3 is CASSPGQGLNTEAFF. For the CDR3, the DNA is TGTGCCAGCAGCCCAGGACAGGGGCTGAACACTGAAGCTTTCTTT.

The CDR3 nucleotides are TGTGCCAGCAGCCTCGGGGGTTCGAACACCGGGGAGCTGTTTTTT. Encoded protein: CASSLGGSNTGELFF. This chain joins TRBV9 and TRBJ2-2, with D perhaps TRBD2 (6 bases). The CDR3 length is 15 residues. Germline V lookup: CDR1 SGDLS, CDR2 YYNGEE. V shed 4 bases and J shed 0 bases, with 10 bases lying between them.

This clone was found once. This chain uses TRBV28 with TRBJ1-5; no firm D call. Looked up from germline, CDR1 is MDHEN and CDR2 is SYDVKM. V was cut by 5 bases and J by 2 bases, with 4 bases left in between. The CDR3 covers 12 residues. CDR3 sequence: CASSGGNQPQHF. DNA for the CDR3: TGTGCCAGCAGTGGGGGCAATCAGCCCCAGCATTTT. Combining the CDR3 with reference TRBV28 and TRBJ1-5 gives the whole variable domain DVKVTQSSRYLVKRTGEKVFLECVQDMDHENMFWYRQDPGLGLRLIYFSYDVKMKEKGDIPEGYSVSREKKERFSLILESASTNQTSMYLCASSGGNQPQHFGDGTRLSIL.

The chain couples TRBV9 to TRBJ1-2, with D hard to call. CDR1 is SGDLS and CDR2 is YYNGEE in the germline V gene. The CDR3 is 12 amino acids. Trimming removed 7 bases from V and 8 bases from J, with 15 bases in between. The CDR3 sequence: CASGGEFGGYTF. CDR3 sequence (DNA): TGTGCCAGCGGCGGCGAGTTCGGGGGCTACACCTTC.